A selection of T cell receptor beta chains follows, all from one sample in a study of OX40 agonist ivuxolimab in advanced cancers. Repertoires were generated with immunoSEQ multiplex PCR, while TCRdb's copy carries only in-frame clones and drops some. The table has over 65,000 clones, around 86% seen once. This specimen was CD4+ or CD8+ T cells sorted from blood, taken in a trial of the OX40 agonist ivuxolimab. These receptors all come from an adult with an advanced solid tumor such as melanoma, head and neck, liver or kidney cancer. Each CDR3 is given with its conserved first and last residue. D genes are given only for firm matches. Size values are once, few and many counts, or a class for expanded clones, and some rows have none.

J gene: TRBJ2-1
V gene: TRBV7-8
D gene: TRBD2
clone size: .
CDR3 DNA: TGTGCCAGCAGCTTTTTACTAGCGGGAGATGAGCAGTTCTTC
CDR3 protein: CASSFLLAGDEQFF

J gene: TRBJ2-2
V gene: TRBV2
D gene: TRBD2
clone size: .
CDR3 DNA: TGTGCCAGCAGTGATGGCGGGACTAGAAACACCGGGGAGCTGTTTTTT
CDR3 protein: CASSDGGTRNTGELFF

J gene: TRBJ1-5
V gene: TRBV6-5
D gene: .
clone size: .
CDR3 DNA: TGTGCCAGCAGGGGGGGTAATCAGCCCCAGCATTTT
CDR3 protein: CASRGGNQPQHF

J gene: TRBJ2-7
V gene: TRBV7-8
D gene: TRBD1
clone size: .
CDR3 DNA: TGTGCCAGCAGCTCTTCCACAGGGGGTACCTACGAGCAGTACTTC
CDR3 protein: CASSSSTGGTYEQYF

J gene: TRBJ1-1
V gene: TRBV28
D gene: .
clone size: .
CDR3 DNA: TGTGCCAGCAGTTTCCCTAGGACTGAAGCTTTCTTT
CDR3 protein: CASSFPRTEAFF

J gene: TRBJ2-7
V gene: TRBV7-2
D gene: TRBD2
clone size: many
CDR3 DNA: TGTGCCAGCAGCTTAGGGACTAGCGGGAGGCCTCTAGGGATCTACGAGCAGTACTTC
CDR3 protein: CASSLGTSGRPLGIYEQYF

J gene: TRBJ2-7
V gene: TRBV5-4
D gene: .
clone size: .
CDR3 DNA: TGTGCCAGCAGCTTGGCCAAGGGGGAGCGGAGCTCCTACGAGCAGTACTTC
CDR3 protein: CASSLAKGERSSYEQYF

J gene: TRBJ2-2
V gene: TRBV19
D gene: TRBD2
clone size: few
CDR3 DNA: TGTGCCAGCTCTAGCGGGGGGGCGGTCGGGGAGCTGTTTTTT
CDR3 protein: CASSSGGAVGELFF

J gene: TRBJ2-3
V gene: TRBV7-8
D gene: TRBD2
clone size: few
CDR3 DNA: TGTGCCAGCAGCTTAATCCGGGGGGGCCGGGATACGCAGTATTTT
CDR3 protein: CASSLIRGGRDTQYF

J gene: TRBJ2-1
V gene: TRBV10-1
D gene: TRBD2
clone size: .
CDR3 DNA: TGCGCCAGCAGTGATGGCGGGGGGGCCTACAATGAGCAGTTCTTC
CDR3 protein: CASSDGGGAYNEQFF

J gene: TRBJ2-1
V gene: TRBV30
D gene: TRBD2
clone size: .
CDR3 DNA: TGTGCCTGGAGAAAGGCGGGGGGCAACTACAATGAGCAGTTCTTC
CDR3 protein: CAWRKAGGNYNEQFF

J gene: TRBJ2-2
V gene: TRBV6-5
D gene: TRBD1
clone size: .
CDR3 DNA: TGTGCCAGCAGAAAACAGGGGGCGGGCGGGGAGCTGTTTTTT
CDR3 protein: CASRKQGAGGELFF

J gene: TRBJ2-1
V gene: TRBV7-3
D gene: .
clone size: .
CDR3 DNA: TGTGCCAGCAGCTCCGGCCGGTACAATGAGCAGTTCTTC
CDR3 protein: CASSSGRYNEQFF

J gene: TRBJ2-2
V gene: TRBV5-1
D gene: .
clone size: .
CDR3 DNA: TGCGCCAGCAGCTTGGAAGGGGCCCCGAACACCGGGGAGCTGTTTTTT
CDR3 protein: CASSLEGAPNTGELFF

J gene: TRBJ2-1
V gene: TRBV7-2
D gene: TRBD2
clone size: .
CDR3 DNA: TGTGCCAGCAGCTCAGGGACTAGCGGGAGTGCGGGTGAGCAGTTCTTC
CDR3 protein: CASSSGTSGSAGEQFF

J gene: TRBJ1-3
V gene: TRBV19
D gene: .
clone size: .
CDR3 DNA: TGTGCCAGTAGTATAGGCCTCTCTGGAAACACCATATATTTT
CDR3 protein: CASSIGLSGNTIYF

J gene: TRBJ2-1
V gene: TRBV2
D gene: TRBD1
clone size: .
CDR3 DNA: TGTGCCAGCAGTGAAGGGCAGGGGGCATGGAATGAGCAGTTCTTC
CDR3 protein: CASSEGQGAWNEQFF

J gene: TRBJ2-7
V gene: TRBV28
D gene: TRBD2
clone size: .
CDR3 DNA: TGTGCCAGCAGATACGGGACTAGCGGGAGGATCTACGAGCAGTACTTC
CDR3 protein: CASRYGTSGRIYEQYF

J gene: TRBJ2-3
V gene: TRBV5-4
D gene: .
clone size: .
CDR3 DNA: TGTGCCAGCAGCTTAAGCGGATTCTCCACAGATACGCAGTATTTT
CDR3 protein: CASSLSGFSTDTQYF

J gene: TRBJ2-7
V gene: TRBV28
D gene: .
clone size: .
CDR3 DNA: TGTGCCAGCATCCCCCGCTTCCGGTACGAGCAGTACTTC
CDR3 protein: CASIPRFRYEQYF

J gene: TRBJ2-3
V gene: TRBV5-1
D gene: TRBD1
clone size: .
CDR3 DNA: TGCGCCAGCAGCTTGGGCCAGGGGGCGACTCGCACAGATACGCAGTATTTT
CDR3 protein: CASSLGQGATRTDTQYF

J gene: TRBJ2-3
V gene: TRBV11-3
D gene: TRBD2
clone size: .
CDR3 DNA: TGTGCCAGCGCCCGTCGGGCGGGGGGCTCAGATACGCAGTATTTT
CDR3 protein: CASARRAGGSDTQYF

J gene: TRBJ2-5
V gene: TRBV5-5
D gene: TRBD1
clone size: .
CDR3 DNA: TGTGCCAGCAGCTTGGTAACAGGGGGCTGGGAGACCCAGTACTTC
CDR3 protein: CASSLVTGGWETQYF

J gene: TRBJ1-4
V gene: TRBV30
D gene: .
clone size: few
CDR3 DNA: TGTGCCTGGAGTGACGGGACGGCAACTAATGAAAAACTGTTTTTT
CDR3 protein: CAWSDGTATNEKLFF

J gene: TRBJ2-7
V gene: TRBV28
D gene: .
clone size: .
CDR3 DNA: TGTGCCAGCAGTCCCAAGGGTGGGTGGGACTACGAGCAGTACTTC
CDR3 protein: CASSPKGGWDYEQYF

J gene: TRBJ2-7
V gene: TRBV28
D gene: .
clone size: .
CDR3 DNA: TGTGCCAGCAGCTCTCTCGGACAGTCCCACGAGCAGTACTTC
CDR3 protein: CASSSLGQSHEQYF

J gene: TRBJ1-5
V gene: TRBV18
D gene: .
clone size: once
CDR3 DNA: TGTGCCAGCTCACCACTACAGAATCAGCCCCAGCATTTT
CDR3 protein: CASSPLQNQPQHF

J gene: TRBJ1-3
V gene: TRBV5-8
D gene: .
clone size: .
CDR3 DNA: TGTGCCAGCAGTCTTCGCGGACAGTACTCTGGAAACACCATATATTTT
CDR3 protein: CASSLRGQYSGNTIYF

J gene: TRBJ2-5
V gene: TRBV28
D gene: .
clone size: .
CDR3 DNA: TGTGCCAGCAGAAGGGGGGAGACCCAGTACTTC
CDR3 protein: CASRRGETQYF

J gene: TRBJ2-1
V gene: TRBV6-5
D gene: .
clone size: .
CDR3 DNA: TGTGCCAGCAGTTACAACAGGCCAGGCAATGAGCAGTTCTTC
CDR3 protein: CASSYNRPGNEQFF

J gene: TRBJ2-7
V gene: TRBV15
D gene: TRBD1
clone size: .
CDR3 DNA: TGTGCCACCAGCAGAAGCTCCGGGACAGGTGCTTACGAGCAGTACTTC
CDR3 protein: CATSRSSGTGAYEQYF

J gene: TRBJ2-7
V gene: TRBV6-1
D gene: .
clone size: .
CDR3 DNA: TGTGCCAGCACTGGGCTTTACGAGCAGTACTTC
CDR3 protein: CASTGLYEQYF

J gene: TRBJ2-1
V gene: TRBV7-2
D gene: .
clone size: once
CDR3 DNA: TGTGCCAGCAGCCCCCAGAGGCATCTTGAGCAGTTCTTC
CDR3 protein: CASSPQRHLEQFF

J gene: TRBJ2-1
V gene: TRBV5-4
D gene: .
clone size: .
CDR3 DNA: TGTGCCAGCAGTGGGCGGGGTGGGTCCTACAATGAGCAGTTCTTC
CDR3 protein: CASSGRGGSYNEQFF

J gene: TRBJ2-1
V gene: TRBV6-6
D gene: TRBD1
clone size: .
CDR3 DNA: TGTGCCAGCACCCGACCGGACAGGGTACCTAGCAGGCAGTTCTTC
CDR3 protein: CASTRPDRVPSRQFF

J gene: TRBJ2-7
V gene: TRBV28
D gene: .
clone size: .
CDR3 DNA: TGTGCCAGCAGTCCCCCGGCAAGATCCTACGAGCAGTACTTC
CDR3 protein: CASSPPARSYEQYF

J gene: TRBJ1-2
V gene: TRBV7-8
D gene: .
clone size: .
CDR3 DNA: TGTGCCAGCAGCTCAAGAGGCTTAGAGGGGGAAGGCTACACCTTC
CDR3 protein: CASSSRGLEGEGYTF

J gene: TRBJ2-6
V gene: TRBV9
D gene: .
clone size: few
CDR3 DNA: TGTGCCAGCAGCGTAGTGGGCGCTGGGGCCAACGTCCTGACTTTC
CDR3 protein: CASSVVGAGANVLTF

J gene: TRBJ2-3
V gene: TRBV4-1
D gene: .
clone size: .
CDR3 DNA: TGCGCCAGCAGCCACCCCGGGGGGCGCACAGATACGCAGTATTTT
CDR3 protein: CASSHPGGRTDTQYF

J gene: TRBJ2-4
V gene: TRBV7-2
D gene: TRBD2
clone size: .
CDR3 DNA: TGTGCCAGCAGCTTCCCCCACACGGGGGGGGCCTTAGCCAAAAACATTCAGTACTTC
CDR3 protein: CASSFPHTGGALAKNIQYF

J gene: TRBJ1-1
V gene: TRBV19
D gene: TRBD1
clone size: .
CDR3 DNA: TGTGCCAGTAGTGGTAGGGGGACAGGGGCTTTCTTT
CDR3 protein: CASSGRGTGAFF